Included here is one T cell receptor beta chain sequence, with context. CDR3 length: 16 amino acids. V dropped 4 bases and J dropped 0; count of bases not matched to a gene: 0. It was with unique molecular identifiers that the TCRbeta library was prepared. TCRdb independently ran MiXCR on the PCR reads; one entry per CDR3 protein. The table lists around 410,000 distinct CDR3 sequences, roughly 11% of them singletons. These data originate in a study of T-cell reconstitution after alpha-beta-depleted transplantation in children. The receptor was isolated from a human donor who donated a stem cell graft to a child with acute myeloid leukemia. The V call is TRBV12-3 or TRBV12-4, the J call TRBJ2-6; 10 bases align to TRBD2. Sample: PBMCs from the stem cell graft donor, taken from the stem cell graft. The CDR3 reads CASSSSGGSGANVLTF. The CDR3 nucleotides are TGTGCCAGCAGTTCTAGCGGGGGCTCTGGGGCCAACGTCCTGACTTTC.